This TCR beta chain was documented in a study of cytomegalovirus exposure and HLA in healthy donors (dated by TCRdb to about 2017). At the level of the whole study: The 550 to 750 repertoires of the first cohort and the 95 to 150 validation repertoires were produced on the same platform, according to a later analysis. The study aimed to test whether signatures of past pathogen exposure could be identified by cataloging public T cell receptors. The study combined high-throughput TCR immunosequencing, statistical association of individual TCRs with disease status, and machine learning to predict cytomegalovirus infection status. Besides the first cohort of approximately 710 subjects, a separate validation cohort made up of over 95 different subjects was used. The paper as a whole reports these results and caveats: A later analysis found that TCRs clustered in the first cohort also tended to co-occur in the roughly 120 validation repertoires, with approximately 94% of cluster scores above 0. In the study, some 160 TCR beta chains were listed as associated with cytomegalovirus. Most TCR sequences were observed very rarely across donors, whereas some public TCRs were present in many individuals. The authors suggested that the approach could potentially be generalized to other disease states and immunological phenotypes. In vitro tests confirmed that a few of the cytomegalovirus-associated TCR beta chains recognize cytomegalovirus antigens. A later analysis had no HLA typing for the validation cohort, so co-occurrence there was scored across all 110 or so repertoires. The classifier was reported to diagnose cytomegalovirus status with high specificity and sensitivity in both the original cohort and the validation cohort.

From cysteine to phenylalanine, the CDR3 is 16 amino acids long. Left in the record is the CDR3 DNA by itself, 48 bases read in frame from the first base. As encoded in the germline V gene, CDR1 is MNHEY while CDR2 is SVGAGI. Trimming removed 1 base from V and 13 bases from J; the gene matches leave 13 bases unexplained. Receptor amplification or capture employed the immunoSEQ multiplex PCR assay. Per the authors' processing: A statistical classification framework was built for diagnosing cytomegalovirus status from the catalog of TCR beta chain sequences. TCRdb's version of the immuneACCESS table is confined to in-frame rearrangements and falls short of the full clone set. An unresolved V gene accounts for under half of the shortfall where checked; the remainder is of unknown origin. V, J and clone size were drawn from that table, and D and trimming were deduced from the DNA. This sample gives approximately 82,000 clones in total; roughly 95% of them show up just once. Approximately 0.73% of the sample goes to the ten largest clones.

Donors formed part of the validation cohort, which comprised over a hundred subjects and was distinct from the first cohort of several hundred subjects. On this clone: What this receptor recognizes is not known. Base qualities were left out, and no much larger clone turns up one base away.

Sequenced sample: PBMCs. The receptor's source is a woman between 18 and 29 years old in good health and CMV-seronegative. The chain links TRBV6-5 with TRBJ2-6, with 7 junctional bases fitting TRBD1. The nucleotide sequence is given as TGTGCCAGCAGTTACTTTGGACAGGCTTCAAGGTTGGTCCTGACTTTC. Its translation is CASSYFGQASRLVLTF.